This is a list of T cell receptor beta chains from one sample in a study of blood T cell repertoires in COVID-19. Only in-frame clones appear in the TCRdb table, and some are missing; sequencing was by immunoSEQ multiplex PCR. Altogether 150,000 to 200,000 clones are present, around 80% being singletons, with the ten largest covering under 7%. The specimen sequenced was PBMCs or T cells enriched from blood (not recorded which). These receptors were collected from a man aged 40-49 years who had recovered from COVID-19. CDR3s include the opening cysteine and the closing phenylalanine or tryptophan. A D gene is named only where the DNA matches it firmly. Expanded clones get a size class; other rows say once, few or many, or leave the size out.

v_gene	j_gene	d_gene	abundance	CDR3aa	CDR3nt
TRBV19	TRBJ1-6	-	-	CASRTAYGDSPLHF	TGTGCCAGTAGGACGGCGTATGGAGATTCACCCCTCCACTTT
TRBV7-3	TRBJ2-1	TRBD2	-	CASSLGTSPNNEQFF	TGTGCCAGCAGCTTAGGGACTAGCCCAAACAATGAGCAGTTCTTC
TRBV4-2	TRBJ2-3	TRBD2	once	CASSQGVAGGLIVADTQYF	TGTGCCAGCAGCCAAGGAGTAGCGGGGGGGTTGATCGTGGCGGATACGCAGTATTTT
TRBV3-1/TRBV3-2	TRBJ2-3	TRBD2	-	CASSLVSGAPIVDTQYF	TGTGCCAGCAGCCTGGTTAGCGGGGCCCCCATTGTTGATACGCAGTATTTT
TRBV7-6	TRBJ2-5	TRBD1	-	CASSLTGEETQYF	TGTGCCAGCAGCTTGACAGGGGAAGAGACCCAGTACTTC
TRBV7-3	TRBJ1-1	-	-	CASSSSAGSNTEAFF	TGTGCCAGCAGCTCTTCGGCAGGGTCGAACACTGAAGCTTTCTTT
TRBV5-4	TRBJ2-5	TRBD1	-	CASSRQGIQETQYF	TGTGCCAGCAGCCGACAGGGAATTCAAGAGACCCAGTACTTC
TRBV30	TRBJ1-1	-	once	CAWSPRTWRGGPNTEAFF	TGTGCCTGGAGTCCTAGGACATGGAGGGGTGGGCCGAACACTGAAGCTTTCTTT
TRBV11-2	TRBJ2-5	TRBD2	-	CASSLFGWASGVQETQYF	TGTGCCAGCAGCTTATTCGGGTGGGCTAGCGGGGTGCAAGAGACCCAGTACTTC
TRBV3-1/TRBV3-2	TRBJ1-1	TRBD1	-	CASSQADRAAAAFF	TGTGCCAGCAGCCAAGCTGACAGGGCGGCCGCAGCTTTCTTT
TRBV7-3	TRBJ1-6	-	once	CASSLRDMRNSPLHF	TGTGCCAGCAGCTTAAGGGACATGAGAAATTCACCCCTCCACTTT
TRBV11-3	TRBJ2-3	-	-	CASSPYAGDTQYF	TGTGCCAGCAGCCCCTATGCCGGAGATACGCAGTATTTT
TRBV5-8	TRBJ2-3	TRBD1	-	CASSATGEGTQYF	TGTGCCAGCAGTGCCACAGGGGAAGGTACGCAGTATTTT
TRBV7-7	TRBJ1-5	-	-	CASSQGRSQPQHF	TGTGCCAGCAGTCAGGGTAGAAGTCAGCCCCAGCATTTT
TRBV3-1/TRBV3-2	TRBJ1-2	-	-	CASSSTPPYGYTF	TGTGCCAGCAGCTCTACTCCTCCTTATGGCTACACCTTC
TRBV5-1	TRBJ2-5	-	-	CASSLRGLLVSIPYF	TGCGCCAGCAGCTTGAGGGGACTTCTAGTTAGTATTCCGTACTTC
TRBV5-4	TRBJ1-6	-	-	CASSQVNQGNNSPLHF	TGTGCCAGCAGCCAAGTAAATCAGGGGAATAATTCACCCCTCCACTTT
TRBV5-1	TRBJ1-1	TRBD1	-	CASSWTGRRVVTEAFF	TGCGCCAGCAGCTGGACAGGCCGCAGGGTTGTTACTGAAGCTTTCTTT
TRBV5-1	TRBJ2-2	-	-	CASSSIYSTVSTGELFF	TGCGCCAGCAGCTCCATCTACTCGACAGTCTCCACCGGGGAGCTGTTTTTT
TRBV6-5	TRBJ1-2	TRBD1	-	CASTLGQGDGYTF	TGTGCCAGCACCCTGGGCCAGGGGGATGGCTACACCTTC
TRBV14	TRBJ2-5	-	-	CASSQDRGGGETQYF	TGTGCCAGCAGCCAAGATCGAGGTGGGGGGGAGACCCAGTACTTC
TRBV7-9	TRBJ1-1	-	few	CASSYRDRRNTEAFF	TGTGCCAGCAGCTACCGAGACAGGAGAAACACTGAAGCTTTCTTT
TRBV2	TRBJ1-3	-	-	CASSEGVAGAAGNTIYF	TGTGCCAGCAGTGAGGGAGTGGCGGGGGCGGCTGGAAACACCATATATTTT
TRBV11-2	TRBJ2-1	-	-	CASSPKSLLVLSYNEQFF	TGTGCCAGCAGCCCAAAGTCCCTTTTAGTACTCTCCTACAATGAGCAGTTCTTC
TRBV27	TRBJ2-6	-	-	CASSFRTGANVLTF	TGTGCCAGCAGTTTCAGAACTGGGGCCAACGTCCTGACTTTC
TRBV4-2	TRBJ1-1	TRBD1	-	CASSQAALGGRTEAFF	TGTGCCAGCAGCCAAGCCGCGCTAGGGGGCCGGACTGAAGCTTTCTTT
TRBV6-5	TRBJ1-5	-	few	CASSYSSLSGQPQHF	TGTGCCAGCAGTTACTCATCGCTTTCGGGGCAGCCCCAGCATTTT
TRBV5-1	TRBJ1-6	TRBD1	-	CASSLGPGTGVSPLHF	TGCGCCAGCAGCTTGGGTCCAGGGACAGGGGTTTCACCCCTCCACTTT
TRBV9	TRBJ2-3	-	-	CASSVVGKSTDTQYF	TGTGCCAGCAGCGTAGTCGGGAAAAGCACAGATACGCAGTATTTT
TRBV10-3	TRBJ2-3	TRBD2	-	CATIEVLAGGGDTQYF	TGTGCCACTATCGAAGTACTAGCGGGGGGTGGGGATACGCAGTATTTT
TRBV18	TRBJ1-1	TRBD1	once	CASSPPGRGTGTEAFF	TGTGCCAGCTCACCACCGGGCCGGGGGACAGGCACTGAAGCTTTCTTT
TRBV11-2	TRBJ2-1	-	-	CASSLDQDLPFF	TGTGCCAGCAGCTTAGATCAGGACTTGCCGTTCTTC
TRBV14	TRBJ2-3	-	-	CASSQERQLSTDTQYF	TGTGCCAGCAGCCAAGAGCGACAGCTTAGCACAGATACGCAGTATTTT
TRBV5-1	TRBJ2-3	-	-	CASSPGGAADTQYF	TGCGCCAGCAGCCCGGGCGGGGCCGCAGATACGCAGTATTTT
TRBV30	TRBJ1-2	-	-	CAWRNEGVNYGYTF	TGTGCCTGGAGAAATGAGGGCGTCAACTATGGCTACACCTTC
TRBV30	TRBJ2-3	-	-	CAWSLAPVADTQYF	TGTGCCTGGAGTCTAGCTCCGGTGGCAGATACGCAGTATTTT
TRBV2	TRBJ1-1	-	few	CASSDFGGFTEAFF	TGTGCCAGCAGTGATTTTGGAGGGTTCACTGAAGCTTTCTTT
TRBV30	TRBJ1-5	-	-	CAWSPSTDQPQHF	TGTGCCTGGAGCCCATCAACAGATCAGCCCCAGCATTTT
TRBV19	TRBJ2-2	-	-	CASSIQTDTGELFF	TGTGCCAGTAGTATCCAGACAGACACCGGGGAGCTGTTTTTT